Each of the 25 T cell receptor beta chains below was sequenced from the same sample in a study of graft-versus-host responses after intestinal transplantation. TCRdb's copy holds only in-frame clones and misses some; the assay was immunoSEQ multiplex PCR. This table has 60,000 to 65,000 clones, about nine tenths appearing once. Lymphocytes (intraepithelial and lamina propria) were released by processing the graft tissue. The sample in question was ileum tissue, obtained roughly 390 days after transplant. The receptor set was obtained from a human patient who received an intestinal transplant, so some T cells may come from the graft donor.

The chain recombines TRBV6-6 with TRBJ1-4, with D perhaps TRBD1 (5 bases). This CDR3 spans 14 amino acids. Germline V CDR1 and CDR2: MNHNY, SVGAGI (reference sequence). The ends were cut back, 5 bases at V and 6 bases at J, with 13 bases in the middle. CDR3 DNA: TGTGCCAGCAGTCAGCAGTCAGGGTATGAAAAACTGTTTTTT. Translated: CASSQQSGYEKLFF.

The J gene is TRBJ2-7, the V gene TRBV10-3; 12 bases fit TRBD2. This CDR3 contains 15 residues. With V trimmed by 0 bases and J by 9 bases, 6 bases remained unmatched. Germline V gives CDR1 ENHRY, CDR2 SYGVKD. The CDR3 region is CAISESLAGGFRQYF. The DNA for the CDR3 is TGTGCCATCAGTGAGTCCCTAGCGGGGGGGTTCAGGCAGTACTTC.

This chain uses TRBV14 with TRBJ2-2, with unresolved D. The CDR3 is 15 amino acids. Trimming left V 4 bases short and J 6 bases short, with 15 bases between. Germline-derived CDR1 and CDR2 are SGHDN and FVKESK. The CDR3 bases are TGTGCCAGCAGCCCCCCGGGTCTGTTGTCCGGGGAGCTGTTTTTT. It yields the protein CASSPPGLLSGELFF.

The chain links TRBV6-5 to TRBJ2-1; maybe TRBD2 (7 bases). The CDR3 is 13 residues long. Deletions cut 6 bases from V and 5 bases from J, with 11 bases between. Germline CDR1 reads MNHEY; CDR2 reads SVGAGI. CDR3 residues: CASSGGHDNEQFF. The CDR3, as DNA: TGTGCCAGCAGCGGGGGGCACGACAATGAGCAGTTCTTC.

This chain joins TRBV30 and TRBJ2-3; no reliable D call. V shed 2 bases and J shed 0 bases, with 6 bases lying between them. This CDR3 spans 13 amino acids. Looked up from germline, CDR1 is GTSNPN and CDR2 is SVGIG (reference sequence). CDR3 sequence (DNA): TGTGCCTGGAGTCTAGACAGCACAGATACGCAGTATTTT. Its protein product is CAWSLDSTDTQYF.

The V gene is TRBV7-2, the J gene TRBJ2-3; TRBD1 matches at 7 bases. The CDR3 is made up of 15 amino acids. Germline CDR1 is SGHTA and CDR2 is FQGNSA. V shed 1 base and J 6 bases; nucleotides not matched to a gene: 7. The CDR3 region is CASSLGGAGGDTQYF. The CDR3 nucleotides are TGTGCCAGCAGCTTAGGTGGGGCAGGGGGTGATACGCAGTATTTT.

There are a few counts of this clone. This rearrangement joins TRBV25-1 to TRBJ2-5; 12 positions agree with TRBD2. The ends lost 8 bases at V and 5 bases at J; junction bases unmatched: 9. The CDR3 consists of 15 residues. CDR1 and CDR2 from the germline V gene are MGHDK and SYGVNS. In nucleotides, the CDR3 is TGTGCCAGCGCGCCTCCAGGGACTAGCGGGGAGACCCAGTACTTC. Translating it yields CASAPPGTSGETQYF.

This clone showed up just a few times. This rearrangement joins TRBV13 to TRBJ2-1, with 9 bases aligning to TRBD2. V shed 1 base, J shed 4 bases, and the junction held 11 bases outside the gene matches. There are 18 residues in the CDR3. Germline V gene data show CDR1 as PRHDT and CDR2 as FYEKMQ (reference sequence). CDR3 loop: CASSLVSAPTSGYNEQFF. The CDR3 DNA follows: TGTGCCAGCAGCTTAGTCTCGGCTCCGACTAGCGGATACAATGAGCAGTTCTTC.

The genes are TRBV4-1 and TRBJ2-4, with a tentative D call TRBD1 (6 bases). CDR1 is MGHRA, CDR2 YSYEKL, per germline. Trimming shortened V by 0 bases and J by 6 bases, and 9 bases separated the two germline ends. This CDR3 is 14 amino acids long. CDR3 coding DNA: TGCGCCAGCAGCCAAGAACAGGGTTTAAACATTCAGTACTTC. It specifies CASSQEQGLNIQYF.

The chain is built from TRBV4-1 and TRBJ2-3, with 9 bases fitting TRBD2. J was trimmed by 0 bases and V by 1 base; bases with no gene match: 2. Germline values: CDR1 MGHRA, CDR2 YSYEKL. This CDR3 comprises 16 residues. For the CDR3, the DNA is TGCGCCAGCAGCCAAGGGACTAGCGTTAGCACAGATACGCAGTATTTT. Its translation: CASSQGTSVSTDTQYF.

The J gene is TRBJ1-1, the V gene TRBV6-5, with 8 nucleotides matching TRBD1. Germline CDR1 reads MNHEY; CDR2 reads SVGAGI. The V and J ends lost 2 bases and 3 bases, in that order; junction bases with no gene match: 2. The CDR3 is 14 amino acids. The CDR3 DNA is TGTGCCAGCAGTTACGGACAGGGTTACACTGAAGCTTTCTTT. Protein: CASSYGQGYTEAFF.

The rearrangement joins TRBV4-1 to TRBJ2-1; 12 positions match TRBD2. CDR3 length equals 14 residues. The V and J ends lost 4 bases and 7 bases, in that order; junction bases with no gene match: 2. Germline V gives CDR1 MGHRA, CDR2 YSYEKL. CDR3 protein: CASSRGLAGNEQFF. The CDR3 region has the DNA TGCGCCAGCAGCCGCGGACTAGCGGGAAATGAGCAGTTCTTC.

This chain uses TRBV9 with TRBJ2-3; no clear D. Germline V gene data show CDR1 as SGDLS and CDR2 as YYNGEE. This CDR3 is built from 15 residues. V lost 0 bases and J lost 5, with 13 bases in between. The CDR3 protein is CASSVAEGPGDTQYF. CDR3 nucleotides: TGTGCCAGCAGCGTAGCCGAAGGGCCCGGAGATACGCAGTATTTT.

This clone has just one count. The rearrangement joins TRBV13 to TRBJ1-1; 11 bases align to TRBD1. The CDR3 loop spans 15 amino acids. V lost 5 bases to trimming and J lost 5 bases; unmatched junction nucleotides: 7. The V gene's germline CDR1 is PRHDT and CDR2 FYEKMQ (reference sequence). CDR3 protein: CASSNSGTGGTEAFF. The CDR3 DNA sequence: TGTGCCAGCAGCAATTCCGGGACAGGGGGGACTGAAGCTTTCTTT.

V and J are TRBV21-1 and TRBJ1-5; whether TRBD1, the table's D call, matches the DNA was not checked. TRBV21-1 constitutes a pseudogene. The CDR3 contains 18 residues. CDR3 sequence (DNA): TGTGCCAGCAGCAAAACGGGCCCACAGGGGAGAGGCAATCAGCCCCAGCATTTT. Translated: CASSKTGPQGRGNQPQHF.

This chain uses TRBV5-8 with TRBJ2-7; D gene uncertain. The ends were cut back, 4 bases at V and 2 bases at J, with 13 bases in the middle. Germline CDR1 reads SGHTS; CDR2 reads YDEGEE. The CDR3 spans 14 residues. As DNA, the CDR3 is TGTGCCAGCAGCCTAGATCCAGGAGCCTACGAGCAGTACTTC. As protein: CASSLDPGAYEQYF.

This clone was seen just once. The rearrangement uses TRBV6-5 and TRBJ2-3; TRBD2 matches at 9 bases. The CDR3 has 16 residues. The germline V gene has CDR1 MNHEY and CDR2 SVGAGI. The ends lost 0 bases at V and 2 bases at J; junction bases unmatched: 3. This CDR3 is CASSYSAGGPTDTQYF. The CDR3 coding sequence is TGTGCCAGCAGTTACTCAGCGGGGGGACCCACAGATACGCAGTATTTT.

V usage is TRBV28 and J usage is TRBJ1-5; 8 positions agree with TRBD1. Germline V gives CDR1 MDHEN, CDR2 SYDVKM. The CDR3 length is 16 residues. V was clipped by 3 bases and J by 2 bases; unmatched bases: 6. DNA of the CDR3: TGTGCCAGCAGTTTGAACCTGACAGGGGGCAATCAGCCCCAGCATTTT. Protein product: CASSLNLTGGNQPQHF.

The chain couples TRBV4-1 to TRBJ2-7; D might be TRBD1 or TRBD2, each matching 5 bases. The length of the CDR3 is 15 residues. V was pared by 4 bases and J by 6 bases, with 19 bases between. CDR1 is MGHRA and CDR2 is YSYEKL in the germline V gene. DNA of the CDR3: TGCGCCAGCAGCCGACGTTTGGGGGTAGGTGGCGAGCAGTACTTC. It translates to CASSRRLGVGGEQYF.

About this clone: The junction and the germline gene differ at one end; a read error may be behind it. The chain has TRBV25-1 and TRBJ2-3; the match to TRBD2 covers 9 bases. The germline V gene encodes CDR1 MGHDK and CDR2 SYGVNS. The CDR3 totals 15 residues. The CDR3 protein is CASSEGSGSPDTQNF. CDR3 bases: TGTGCCAGCAGTGAAGGTAGCGGGAGTCCAGATACGCAGAATTTT.

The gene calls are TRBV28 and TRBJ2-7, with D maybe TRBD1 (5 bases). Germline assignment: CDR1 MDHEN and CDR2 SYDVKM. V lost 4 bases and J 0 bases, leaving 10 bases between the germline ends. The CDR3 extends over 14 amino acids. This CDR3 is CASSYRLSSYEQYF. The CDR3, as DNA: TGTGCCAGCAGTTACAGGTTGAGCTCCTACGAGCAGTACTTC.

For the CDR3, the DNA is TGTGCCAGCAGCTTGAGACTAGGGGCCCTGGGCACAGATACGCAGTATTTT. Translating gives CASSLRLGALGTDTQYF. V gene TRBV7-2 combines with J gene TRBJ2-3, with D possibly being TRBD2 (6 bases). CDR3 size: 17 residues. The germline gives CDR1 SGHTA, CDR2 FQGNSA. The V end lost 3 bases, the J end lost 1 base, and 17 bases lay between the germline ends.

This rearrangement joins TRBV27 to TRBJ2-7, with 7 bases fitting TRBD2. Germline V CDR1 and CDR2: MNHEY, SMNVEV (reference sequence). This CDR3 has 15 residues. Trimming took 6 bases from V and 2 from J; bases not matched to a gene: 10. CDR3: CASSLKGLLTYEQYF. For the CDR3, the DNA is TGTGCCAGCAGCTTAAAGGGACTACTTACCTACGAGCAGTACTTC.

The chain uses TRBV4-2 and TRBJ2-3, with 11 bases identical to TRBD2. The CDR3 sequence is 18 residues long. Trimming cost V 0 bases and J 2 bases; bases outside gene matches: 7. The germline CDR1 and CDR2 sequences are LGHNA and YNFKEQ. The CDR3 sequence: CASSQEGTSGPYTDTQYF. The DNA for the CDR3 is TGTGCCAGCAGCCAAGAGGGGACTAGCGGTCCTTACACAGATACGCAGTATTTT.

The CDR3 DNA follows: TGCGCCAGCAGCGCGACAGGGGGCTCAGATACGCAGTATTTT. It codes for CASSATGGSDTQYF. This chain links TRBV5-1 with TRBJ2-3, with TRBD1 matching over 10 bases. The CDR3 runs 14 residues. V lost 4 bases to trimming and J lost 4 bases; unmatched junction nucleotides: 3. In germline, CDR1 is SGHRS, CDR2 YFSETQ.